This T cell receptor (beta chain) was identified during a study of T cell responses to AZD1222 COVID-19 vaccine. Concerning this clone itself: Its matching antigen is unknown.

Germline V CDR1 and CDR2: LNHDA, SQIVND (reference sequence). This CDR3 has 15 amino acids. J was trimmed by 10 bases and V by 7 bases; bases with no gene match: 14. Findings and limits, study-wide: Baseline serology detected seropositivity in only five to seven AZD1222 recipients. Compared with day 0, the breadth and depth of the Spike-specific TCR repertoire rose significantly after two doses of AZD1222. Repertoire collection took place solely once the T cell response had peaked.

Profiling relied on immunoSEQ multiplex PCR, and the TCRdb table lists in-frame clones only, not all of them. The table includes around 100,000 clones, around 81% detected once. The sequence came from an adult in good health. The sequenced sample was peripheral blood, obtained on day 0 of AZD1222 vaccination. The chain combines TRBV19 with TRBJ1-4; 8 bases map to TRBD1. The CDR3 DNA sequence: TGTGCCAGTACGACAGGGGAGACAGGGCAAGCAAAACTGTTTTTT. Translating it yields CASTTGETGQAKLFF. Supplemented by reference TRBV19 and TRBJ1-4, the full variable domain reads DGGITQSPKYLFRKEGQNVTLSCEQNLNHDAMYWYRQDPGQGLRLIYYSQIVNDFQKGDIAEGYSVSREKKESFPLTVTSAQKNPTAFYLCASTTGETGQAKLFFGSGTQLSVL.